The rows below give T cell receptor beta chains drawn from one sample of a study of siplizumab effects on memory and regulatory T cells. Some clones are missing from TCRdb's copy, which holds only in-frame ones; the method was immunoSEQ multiplex PCR. The sample has under 100,000 clones; roughly 94% are singletons. Sequenced material: non-Treg CD4+ T cells sorted from blood. These receptors came from a human donor in good health. Each CDR3 is given with its conserved first and last residue. D genes are given only for firm matches. The size entry is marked missing in some rows and otherwise reads once, few, many or a size class.

j_call,d_call,clone_size,v_call,cdr3_nt,cdr3_aa
TRBJ2-2,TRBD2,.,TRBV2,TGTGCCAGCAAGACTAGCGGGAGTCGTACCGGGGAGCTGTTTTTT,CASKTSGSRTGELFF
TRBJ2-7,.,.,TRBV5-5,TGTGCCAGCAGCTTGGTGAGAAATCCATTGTACGAGCAGTACTTC,CASSLVRNPLYEQYF
TRBJ2-1,TRBD2,.,TRBV5-1,TGCGCCAGCAGCTTGATCCAGCTAGCGGGAGGGCGCTCAACCTCGCCTGAGCAGTTCTTC,CASSLIQLAGGRSTSPEQFF
TRBJ1-2,TRBD1,.,TRBV7-9,TGTGCCAGCAGCTCGGACAGGGGGACCTATGGCTACACCTTC,CASSSDRGTYGYTF
TRBJ1-2,TRBD1,.,TRBV6-5,TGTGCCAGCAGGAAGACAGGGGGTCGTGGCTACACCTTC,CASRKTGGRGYTF
TRBJ2-2,.,.,TRBV19,TGTGCCAGTAGCAAAATAGCCACCGGGGAGCTGTTTTTT,CASSKIATGELFF
TRBJ1-5,.,.,TRBV18,TGTGCCAGCTCACCACCGTCGGCAGGGGCGTTTAGCAATCAGCCCCAGCATTTT,CASSPPSAGAFSNQPQHF
TRBJ2-2,TRBD2,.,TRBV9,TGTGCCAGCAGCGTAGTAGCGGGAGAGTATGGCGGGGAGCTGTTTTTT,CASSVVAGEYGGELFF
TRBJ1-3,.,.,TRBV19,TGTGCCAGTAGTACTATTGGACAGTCTGGAAACACCATATATTTT,CASSTIGQSGNTIYF
TRBJ2-5,.,once,TRBV6-6,TGTGCCAGCAGTCTACCCCGGGCTGTGGAGACCCAGTACTTC,CASSLPRAVETQYF
TRBJ1-1,.,.,TRBV7-9,TGTGCCAGCAGCTCAAGAGGGGGCACTGAAGCTTTCTTT,CASSSRGGTEAFF
TRBJ1-5,.,.,TRBV18,TGTGCCAGCTCGTCTCCAGGGACACAGCCCCAGCATTTT,CASSSPGTQPQHF
TRBJ2-7,.,.,TRBV19,TGTGCCAGTAGTATAGGGGGCCCAACCTACGAGCAGTACTTC,CASSIGGPTYEQYF
TRBJ2-5,.,once,TRBV28,TGTGCCAGCAGTTTTATTAGGGAGCCCCAAGAGACCCAGTACTTC,CASSFIREPQETQYF
TRBJ2-1,.,.,TRBV5-6,TGTGCCAGCAGCTGGGCCAATGAGCAGTTCTTC,CASSWANEQFF
TRBJ2-5,TRBD1,.,TRBV27,TGTGCCAGCAGTTTATTAGGGGGCTACCAAGAGACCCAGTACTTC,CASSLLGGYQETQYF
TRBJ2-3,.,.,TRBV5-1,TGCGCCAGCAGCTTGGCAGATACGCAGTATTTT,CASSLADTQYF
TRBJ2-7,.,.,TRBV7-8,TGTGCCAGCACCGCAGCCCAGACTCGTACCTACGAGCAGTACTTC,CASTAAQTRTYEQYF
TRBJ2-3,.,once,TRBV5-1,TGCGCCAGCAGCACGCTGAGGAGCGCAGATACGCAGTATTTT,CASSTLRSADTQYF
TRBJ1-5,.,.,TRBV7-3,TGTGCCAGCAGCTTACAGTTTAATCAGCCCCAGCATTTT,CASSLQFNQPQHF
TRBJ1-1,.,.,TRBV6-5,TGTGCCAGCAGTTACTCAGCCGTGAGCACTGAAGCTTTCTTT,CASSYSAVSTEAFF